This entry lists 27 T cell receptor beta chains sequenced from one sample in a study of T cells in Graves' hyperthyroidism and ophthalmopathy. RNA transcripts yielded amplified TCR beta CDR3 regions. HTBI primers were the set used in a first-round RT-PCR of the TCR CDR3. TCRdb redid the calling of the multiplex PCR reads with MiXCR, one entry per CDR3 protein. The table includes fewer than 650,000 distinct CDR3 sequences, 11% to 15% detected once. Sequencing used blood. All receptors derive from a woman aged 35 to 49 with Graves' hyperthyroidism.

This rearrangement joins TRBV7-9 to TRBJ2-2; D possibly corresponds to TRBD2 (6 bases). The CDR3 consists of 19 residues. The germline V gene encodes CDR1 SEHNR and CDR2 FQNEAQ (reference sequence). The ends were cut back, 5 bases at V and 5 bases at J, with 27 bases in the middle. The CDR3 nucleotides read TGTGCCAGCAGCCCTAGCGCTGGGACTCCTAGTTGGGGAACCGGGGAGCTGTTTTTT. Protein product: CASSPSAGTPSWGTGELFF.

The V call is TRBV5-6, the J call TRBJ2-7, with a possible D match to TRBD1 (5 bases). This CDR3 contains 15 residues. The V gene lost 1 base and the J gene lost 4 bases, with 15 bases spanning the gap. Germline V lookup: CDR1 SGHDT, CDR2 YYEEEE. The CDR3 coding sequence is TGTGCCAGCAGCTTGCAGGGTGCCGGAATATACGAGCAGTACTTC. This encodes CASSLQGAGIYEQYF.

This clonotype was recorded many times. The germline gene is not matched at one end of the junction; a read error may be the cause. V is TRBV7-7 and J is TRBJ2-2, with a tentative D call TRBD1 (6 bases). This CDR3 spans 13 amino acids. Germline V gene sequence: CDR1 SSHAT, CDR2 FNYEAQ (reference sequence). CDR3 nucleotides: TGTGCTAGCAGCTTCGCAGGGGCCGGGGAGCTGTTTTTT. Translation: CASSFAGAGELFF. Full variable domain (rest looked up from reference TRBV7-7 and TRBJ2-2): GAGVSQSPRYKVTKRGQDVTLRCDPISSHATLYWYQQALGQGPEFLTYFNYEAQPDKSGLPSDRFSAERPEGSISTLTIQRTEQRDSAMYRCASSFAGAGELFFGEGSRLTVL.

The rearrangement links TRBV30 to TRBJ1-1, with no clear D. The V gene lost 5 bases and the J gene lost 3 bases, with 25 bases spanning the gap. The germline CDR1 and CDR2 sequences are GTSNPN and SVGIG (reference sequence). The CDR3 has 17 amino acids. CDR3 region: CAWGFPTWAREYTEAFF. The CDR3 DNA reads as TGTGCCTGGGGGTTCCCTACCTGGGCGCGGGAGTACACTGAAGCTTTCTTT. The variable domain in full, with the rest retrieved from reference TRBV30 and TRBJ1-1, is SQTIHQWPATLVQPVGSPLSLECTVEGTSNPNLYWYRQAAGRGLQLLFYSVGIGQISSEVPQNLSASRPQDRQFILSSKKLLLSDSGFYLCAWGFPTWAREYTEAFFGQGTRLTVV.

This clonotype has at least ten counts. This rearrangement joins TRBV11-3 to TRBJ2-7, with 7 bases identical to TRBD1. The CDR3 runs 14 residues. Germline CDR1 reads SGHNT; CDR2 reads YENEEA. J gave up 2 bases and V 5 bases, and 6 bases lay outside the gene matches. CDR3: CASSRDGTAYEQYF. In DNA, the CDR3 is TGTGCCAGCAGCCGAGATGGGACAGCCTACGAGCAGTACTTC.

The gene calls are TRBV6-1 and TRBJ2-1; 8 nucleotides match TRBD2. The CDR3 totals 16 residues. V lost 7 bases, J lost 1 base, and 9 bases stayed unmatched. Germline-derived CDR1 and CDR2 are MNHNS and SASEGT. CDR3 sequence reads: CASTPGTRYSYNEQFF. The CDR3 nucleotides read TGTGCCAGCACGCCCGGGACTAGATATTCCTACAATGAGCAGTTCTTC.

This clonotype has ten or more counts. This rearrangement joins TRBV28 to TRBJ1-2; maybe TRBD1 (5 bases). Germline V CDR1 and CDR2: MDHEN, SYDVKM. The CDR3 contains 16 residues. With 3 bases removed from V and 5 bases from J, the gap between germline ends came to 19 bases. As DNA, the CDR3 is TGTGCCAGCAGTTTCAGGGCAGACACGGAACTTTATGGCTACACCTTC. Encoded protein: CASSFRADTELYGYTF.

The chain has TRBV7-9 and TRBJ2-5; D possibly corresponds to TRBD1 (5 bases). Deletions cut 5 bases from V and 4 bases from J, with 20 bases between. This CDR3 is built from 16 residues. Per germline, CDR1 SEHNR and CDR2 FQNEAQ (reference sequence). CDR3 in amino acids: CASSPLGQGLLETQYF. The CDR3 DNA follows: TGTGCCAGCAGCCCCCTAGGGCAGGGTCTCTTAGAGACCCAGTACTTC.

Note on this clonotype: Since a much larger clone is just one base distant, this may be a read error. The chain carries TRBV11-2 and TRBJ2-2; tentatively, D is TRBD1 (6 bases). The length of the CDR3 is 14 residues. Per the germline V gene, CDR1 is SGHAT and CDR2 is FQNNGV. CDR3: CASTQTGKTGELSF. The CDR3 region has the DNA TGTGCCAGCACCCAGACAGGAAAAACCGGGGAGCTGTCTTTT.

This clonotype was seen at least ten times. The rearrangement links TRBV5-1 to TRBJ2-1; a weak D match, TRBD2 (6 bases). The CDR3 loop spans 20 amino acids. Germline CDR1 is SGHRS and CDR2 is YFSETQ. The V end was cut by 4 bases, the J end by 0 bases, with 26 bases between. CDR3 coding DNA: TGCGCCAGCAGCCTGACATTTGGAGGGGCGGGTCTAGGCTCCTACAATGAGCAGTTCTTC. Translation gives CASSLTFGGAGLGSYNEQFF.

This clonotype was detected a few times. The rearrangement uses TRBV10-2 and TRBJ1-6; weak D call: TRBD1 (5 bases). CDR1 and CDR2 from the germline V gene are WSHSY and SAAADI. The CDR3 loop spans 14 amino acids. V lost 5 bases to trimming and J lost 13 bases, with 18 bases between them. This CDR3 is CASSPGPPNDPLHF. Written as DNA, the CDR3 is TGCGCCAGCAGTCCGGGACCCCCCAATGACCCCCTCCACTTT.

The sample holds a few counts of this clonotype. This chain joins TRBV2 and TRBJ2-3, with unresolved D. Germline CDR1 reads SNHLY; CDR2 reads FYNNEI. V shed 0 bases and J shed 1 base, with 11 bases lying between them. The CDR3 has 16 amino acids. CDR3 region: CASSEAVSWGTDTQYF. CDR3 DNA sequence: TGTGCCAGCAGTGAAGCCGTTAGTTGGGGCACAGATACGCAGTATTTT.

This clonotype showed up just a few times. The CDR3: CASSLVAGGLNEQYF. The CDR3 DNA reads TGCGCCAGCAGCTTGGTAGCGGGAGGGCTCAACGAGCAGTACTTC. The chain links TRBV5-1 to TRBJ2-7, with 11 bases lining up with TRBD2. Germline lookup yields CDR1 SGHRS and CDR2 YFSETQ. The CDR3 extends over 15 amino acids. The J segment lost 5 bases and the V segment lost 0 bases, leaving 4 bases of the junction unmatched.

This clonotype was detected many times. This chain links TRBV2 with TRBJ1-4; no definite D call. Germline assignment: CDR1 SNHLY and CDR2 FYNNEI. The CDR3 length is 14 residues. Between the trimmed V and J ends, which lost 6 bases and 0 bases, there was a span of 8 bases. The CDR3 loop reads CASRIPATNEKLFF. In nucleotides, the CDR3 is TGTGCCAGCAGGATTCCCGCAACTAATGAAAAACTGTTTTTT.

CDR3 in amino acids: CASRFTGDTEAFF. The CDR3 DNA is TGTGCCAGCCGATTTACAGGGGACACTGAAGCTTTCTTT. The chain is built from TRBV6-1 and TRBJ1-1; TRBD1 matches 7 bases. The J segment lost 3 bases and the V segment lost 8 bases, leaving 6 bases of the junction unmatched. The CDR3 length is 13 residues. Germline CDR1 and CDR2: MNHNS and SASEGT.

This clonotype was seen many times. This chain uses TRBV10-3 with TRBJ2-5; 12 bases align to TRBD2. Germline CDR1 and CDR2: ENHRY and SYGVKD. CDR3 size: 15 residues. J gave up 0 bases and V 6 bases, and 2 bases lay outside the gene matches. The CDR3 is CAIRGTSGYQETQYF. The CDR3 DNA is TGTGCCATCAGGGGGACTAGCGGGTACCAAGAGACCCAGTACTTC.

This clonotype occurred a few times. V is TRBV3-1 and J is TRBJ2-5, with D possibly matching TRBD1 (5 bases). V lost 2 bases to trimming and J lost 2 bases, with 9 bases between them. The CDR3 loop spans 14 amino acids. Per the germline V gene, CDR1 is LGHDT and CDR2 is YNNKEL (reference sequence). The CDR3 DNA is TGTGCCAGCAGCCAATTTACAGGTCAAGAGACCCAGTACTTC. This encodes CASSQFTGQETQYF.

This clonotype was seen only a few times. The chain recombines TRBV6-1 with TRBJ1-6; D call uncertain. Trimming removed 1 base at V and 8 bases at J, with 9 bases between. The CDR3 sequence is 14 residues long. CDR1 is MNHNS, CDR2 SASEGT, per germline. The CDR3: CASSEVPRDSPLHF. In DNA, the CDR3 is TGTGCCAGCAGTGAAGTCCCCCGGGATTCACCCCTCCACTTT.

The chain employs TRBV7-2 and TRBJ2-1, with 9 bases identical to TRBD1. Germline V gene lookup returns CDR1 SGHTA and CDR2 FQGNSA. The CDR3 is 14 residues long. J gave up 5 bases and V 4 bases, and 3 bases lay outside the gene matches. CDR3 protein: CASSSRTGDNEQFF. The CDR3 coding sequence is TGTGCCAGCAGCTCGCGGACAGGGGACAATGAGCAGTTCTTC.

The genes are TRBV24-1 and TRBJ1-2; D gene ambiguous. Deletions cut 4 bases from V and 8 bases from J, with 13 bases between. The CDR3 runs to 13 residues. CDR1 is KGHDR and CDR2 is SFDVKD in the germline V gene. CDR3 protein: CATSETTTGGYTF. The DNA of the CDR3 is TGTGCCACCAGTGAAACTACCACCGGAGGCTACACCTTC.

This clonotype occurred once. The chain is built from TRBV11-2 and TRBJ2-7; D remains unclear. Germline V gene data show CDR1 as SGHAT and CDR2 as FQNNGV. The V and J ends lost 0 bases and 4 bases respectively, with 10 bases between them. The CDR3 loop spans 14 amino acids. CDR3 coding DNA: TGTGCCAGCAGCTTAGATGTGGGCCGGTACGAGCAGTACTTC. Translated: CASSLDVGRYEQYF.

This clonotype was recorded a few times. Here the CDR3 reads CSATPGTGIGYTF. As DNA, the CDR3 is TGCAGCGCTACACCCGGGACAGGGATTGGCTACACCTTC. The J gene is TRBJ1-2, the V gene TRBV29-1; 9 nucleotides match TRBD1. The CDR3 extends over 13 amino acids. The V segment lost 7 bases and the J segment 7 bases; nucleotides outside the gene matches: 10. Germline V gene lookup returns CDR1 SQVTM and CDR2 ANQGSEA.

In this sample, this clonotype turned up many times. The chain joins TRBV18 to TRBJ1-5; 10 positions match TRBD1. This CDR3 has 14 residues. Germline CDR1 and CDR2: KGHSH and LQKENI. V trimming: 3 bases; J trimming: 7 bases; junction bases outside the gene matches: 3. This CDR3 is CASSPTGGQQPQHF. CDR3 nucleotide sequence: TGTGCCAGCTCACCGACAGGGGGCCAACAGCCCCAGCATTTT.

This clonotype was seen repeatedly, ten times or more. The rearrangement links TRBV30 to TRBJ1-2; D ambiguous. This CDR3 is built from 12 residues. CDR1 and CDR2 from the germline V gene are GTSNPN and SVGIG (reference sequence). Trimming stripped 5 bases from V and 8 bases from J, with 15 bases between. The CDR3 bases are TGTGCCTGGGTCCGAGCCATCGGAGGCTACACCTTC. The encoded protein is CAWVRAIGGYTF. Together with reference TRBV30 and TRBJ1-2, the CDR3 gives the full variable domain: SQTIHQWPATLVQPVGSPLSLECTVEGTSNPNLYWYRQAAGRGLQLLFYSVGIGQISSEVPQNLSASRPQDRQFILSSKKLLLSDSGFYLCAWVRAIGGYTFGSGTRLTVV.

The table lists this clonotype with many counts. The chain carries TRBV5-1 and TRBJ1-1; the D is unclear. Germline V lookup: CDR1 SGHRS, CDR2 YFSETQ. This CDR3 has 15 residues. Trimming shortened V by 4 bases and J by 2 bases, and 15 bases separated the two germline ends. CDR3 loop: CASSPDVGRNTEAFF. The CDR3 bases are TGCGCCAGCAGCCCGGACGTGGGAAGAAACACTGAAGCTTTCTTT. Supplemented by reference TRBV5-1 and TRBJ1-1, the full variable domain reads KAGVTQTPRYLIKTRGQQVTLSCSPISGHRSVSWYQQTPGQGLQFLFEYFSETQRNKGNFPGRFSGRQFSNSRSEMNVSTLELGDSALYLCASSPDVGRNTEAFFGQGTRLTVV.

The CDR3 reads CASEGSVKETQYF. CDR3 nucleotides: TGTGCCAGCGAGGGGTCGGTCAAGGAGACCCAGTACTTC. J is TRBJ2-5 and V is TRBV6-1; either TRBD1 or TRBD2 may fit D (5 bases each). The CDR3 spans 13 residues. The germline gives CDR1 MNHNS, CDR2 SASEGT. V lost 8 bases and J lost 5, with 15 bases in between.

Points on this clonotype: This sequence may be a read error, since a much larger clone differs from it by one base. The chain combines TRBV18 with TRBJ2-1, with 8 bases identical to TRBD2. This CDR3 is built from 18 residues. Germline CDR1 and CDR2: KGHSH and LQKENI. CDR3 sequence: CASSPPGLAGASYNEQSF. The CDR3 region has the DNA TGTGCCAGCTCACCACCGGGGCTAGCGGGCGCATCCTACAATGAGCAGTCCTTC.